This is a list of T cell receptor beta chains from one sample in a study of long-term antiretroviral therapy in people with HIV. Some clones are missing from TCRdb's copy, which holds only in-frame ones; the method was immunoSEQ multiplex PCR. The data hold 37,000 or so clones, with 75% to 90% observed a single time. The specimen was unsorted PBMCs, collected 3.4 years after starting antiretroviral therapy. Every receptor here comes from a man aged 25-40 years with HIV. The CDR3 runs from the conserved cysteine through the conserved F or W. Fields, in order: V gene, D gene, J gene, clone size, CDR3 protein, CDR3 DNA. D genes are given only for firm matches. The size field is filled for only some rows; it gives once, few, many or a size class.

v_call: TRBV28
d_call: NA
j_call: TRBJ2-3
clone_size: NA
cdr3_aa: CASSLTGSDTQYF
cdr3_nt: TGTGCCAGCAGCCTTACAGGGTCGGATACGCAGTATTTT

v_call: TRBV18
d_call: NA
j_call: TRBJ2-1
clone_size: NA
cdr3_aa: CASSPPSGSKRGQFF
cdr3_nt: TGTGCCAGCTCACCCCCATCCGGGTCGAAAAGAGGGCAGTTCTTC

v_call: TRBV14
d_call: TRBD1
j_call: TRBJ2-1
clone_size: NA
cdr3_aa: CASSQVPGQGDNEQFF
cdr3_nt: TGTGCCAGCAGCCAAGTCCCGGGACAGGGGGACAATGAGCAGTTCTTC

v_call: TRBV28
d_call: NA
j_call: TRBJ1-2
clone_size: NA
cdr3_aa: CASSSRGRHGYTF
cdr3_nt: TGTGCCAGCAGTTCCCGCGGAAGGCATGGCTACACCTTC

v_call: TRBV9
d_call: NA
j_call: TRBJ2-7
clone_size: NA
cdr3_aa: CASSPVDSYSYEQYF
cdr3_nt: TGTGCCAGCAGCCCAGTGGACAGCTACTCCTACGAGCAGTACTTC

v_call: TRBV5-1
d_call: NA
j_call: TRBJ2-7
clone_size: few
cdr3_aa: CASSLTQSRTYEQYF
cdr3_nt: TGCGCCAGCAGCTTGACCCAGTCCCGAACCTACGAGCAGTACTTC

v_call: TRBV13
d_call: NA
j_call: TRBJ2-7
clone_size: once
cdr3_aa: CASSLGGVRTYEQYF
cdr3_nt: TGTGCCAGCAGCTTAGGCGGCGTACGAACCTACGAGCAGTACTTC

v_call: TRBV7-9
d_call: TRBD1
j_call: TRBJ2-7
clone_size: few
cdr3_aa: CASSLASGGEQYF
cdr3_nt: TGTGCCAGCAGCTTAGCGTCAGGGGGCGAGCAGTACTTC

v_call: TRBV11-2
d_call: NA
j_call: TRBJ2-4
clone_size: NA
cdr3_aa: CASSLGPLRESAKNIQYF
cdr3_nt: TGTGCCAGCAGCTTAGGCCCTCTAAGGGAGTCGGCCAAAAACATTCAGTACTTC

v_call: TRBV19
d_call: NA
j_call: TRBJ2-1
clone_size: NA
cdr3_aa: CASMELLGNEQFF
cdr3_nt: TGTGCCAGTATGGAGCTTCTGGGTAATGAGCAGTTCTTC

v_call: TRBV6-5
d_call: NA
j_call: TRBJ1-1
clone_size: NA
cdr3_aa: CASGSRAGRNTEAFF
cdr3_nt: TGTGCCAGCGGTTCCCGGGCAGGGAGGAACACTGAAGCTTTCTTT

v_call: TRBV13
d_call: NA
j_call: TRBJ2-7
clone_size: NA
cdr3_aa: CASSLGQGSSYEQYF
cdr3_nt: TGTGCCAGCAGCTTGGGGCAGGGGAGCTCCTACGAGCAGTACTTC

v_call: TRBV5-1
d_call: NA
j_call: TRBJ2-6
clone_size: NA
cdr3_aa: CASSLAQSSGANVLTF
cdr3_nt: TGCGCCAGCAGCTTGGCCCAGAGCTCTGGGGCCAACGTCCTGACTTTC

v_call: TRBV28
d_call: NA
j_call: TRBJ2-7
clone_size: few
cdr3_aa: CASSLTFHEQYF
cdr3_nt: TGTGCCAGCAGTCTCACCTTTCACGAGCAGTACTTC

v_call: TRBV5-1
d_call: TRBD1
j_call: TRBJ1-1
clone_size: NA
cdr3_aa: CASSIGQGSDTEAFF
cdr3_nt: TGCGCCAGCAGCATTGGACAGGGCAGCGACACTGAAGCTTTCTTT

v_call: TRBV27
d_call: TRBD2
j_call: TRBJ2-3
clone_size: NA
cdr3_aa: CASSFATSEYTDTQYF
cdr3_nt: TGTGCCAGCAGTTTCGCGACTAGCGAGTACACAGATACGCAGTATTTT

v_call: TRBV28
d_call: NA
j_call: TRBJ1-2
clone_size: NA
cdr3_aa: CASSYFGTGYGYTF
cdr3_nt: TGTGCCAGCAGTTACTTTGGCACAGGCTATGGCTACACCTTC

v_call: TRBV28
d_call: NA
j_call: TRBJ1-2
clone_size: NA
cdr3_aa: CASRELGLVTDGYTF
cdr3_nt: TGTGCCAGCAGGGAATTGGGTCTAGTCACTGATGGCTACACCTTC

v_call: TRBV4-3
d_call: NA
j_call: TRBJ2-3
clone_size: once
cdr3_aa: CASSHGPPNTDTQYF
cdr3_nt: TGCGCCAGCAGCCACGGCCCCCCCAACACAGATACGCAGTATTTT

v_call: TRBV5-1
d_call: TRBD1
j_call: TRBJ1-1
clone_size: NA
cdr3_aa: CASSPETGRTEAFF
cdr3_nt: TGCGCCAGCAGTCCGGAGACAGGGCGGACTGAAGCTTTCTTT

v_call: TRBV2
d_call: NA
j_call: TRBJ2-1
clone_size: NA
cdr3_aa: CALRLAFPYNEQFF
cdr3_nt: TGTGCCCTCAGGCTAGCGTTTCCCTACAATGAGCAGTTCTTC

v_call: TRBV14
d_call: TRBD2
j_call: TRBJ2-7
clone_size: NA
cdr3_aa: CASSQEAGGLWEQYF
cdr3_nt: TGTGCCAGCAGCCAAGAAGCGGGAGGGCTGTGGGAGCAGTACTTC

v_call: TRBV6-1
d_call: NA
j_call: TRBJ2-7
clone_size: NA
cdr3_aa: CASGAGLSYYF
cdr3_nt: TGTGCCAGCGGGGCGGGACTCTCTTATTACTTC

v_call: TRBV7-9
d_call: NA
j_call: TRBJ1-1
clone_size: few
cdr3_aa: CASSLPAGGAEAFF
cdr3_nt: TGTGCCAGCAGCTTACCGGCGGGTGGCGCTGAAGCTTTCTTT

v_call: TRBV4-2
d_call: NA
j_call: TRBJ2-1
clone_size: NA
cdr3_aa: CASNQEGYEQFF
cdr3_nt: TGTGCCAGCAACCAAGAGGGCTATGAGCAGTTCTTC

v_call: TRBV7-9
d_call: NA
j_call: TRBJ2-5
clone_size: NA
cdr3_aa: CAGQPQGRETQYF
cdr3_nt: TGTGCCGGACAACCCCAGGGGAGAGAGACCCAGTACTTC

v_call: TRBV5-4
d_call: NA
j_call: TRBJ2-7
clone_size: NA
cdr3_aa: CASSFFAGSNEQYF
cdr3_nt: TGTGCCAGCAGCTTTTTTGCAGGGTCCAACGAGCAGTACTTC

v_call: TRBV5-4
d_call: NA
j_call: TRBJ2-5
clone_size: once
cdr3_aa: CASSVGRWETQYF
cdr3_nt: TGTGCCAGCAGCGTGGGACGATGGGAGACCCAGTACTTC

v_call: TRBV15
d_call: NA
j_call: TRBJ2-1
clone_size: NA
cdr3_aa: CATSRIEASYNEQFF
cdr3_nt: TGTGCCACCAGCAGAATTGAGGCTTCCTACAATGAGCAGTTCTTC

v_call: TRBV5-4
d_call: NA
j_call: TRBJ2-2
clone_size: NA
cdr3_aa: CASSYVPGELFF
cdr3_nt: TGTGCCAGCAGTTATGTACCCGGGGAGCTGTTTTTT

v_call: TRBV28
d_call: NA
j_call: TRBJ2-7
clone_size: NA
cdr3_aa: CASTSGSYEQYF
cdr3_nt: TGTGCCAGCACCTCTGGATCCTACGAGCAGTACTTC

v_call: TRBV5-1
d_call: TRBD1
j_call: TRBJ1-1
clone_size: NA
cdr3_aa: CASRSRQGVNTEAFF
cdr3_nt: TGCGCCAGCAGAAGCCGACAGGGAGTGAACACTGAAGCTTTCTTT

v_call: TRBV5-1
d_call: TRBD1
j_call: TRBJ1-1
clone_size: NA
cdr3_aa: CASSLEGGQSMNTEAFF
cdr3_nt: TGCGCCAGCAGCTTGGAGGGGGGACAGAGCATGAACACTGAAGCTTTCTTT

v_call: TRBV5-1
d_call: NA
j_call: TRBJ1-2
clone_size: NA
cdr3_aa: CASSLVVGQGSGYTF
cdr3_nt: TGCGCCAGCAGCTTGGTGGTCGGGCAGGGGTCTGGCTACACCTTC

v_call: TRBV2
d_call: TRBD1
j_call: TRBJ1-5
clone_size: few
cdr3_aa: CASSLDRDQPQHF
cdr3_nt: TGTGCCAGCAGCCTTGACAGGGATCAGCCCCAGCATTTT

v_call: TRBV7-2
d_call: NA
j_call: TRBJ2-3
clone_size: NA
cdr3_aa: CASSFMPGGFTSTDTQYF
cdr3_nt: TGTGCCAGCAGCTTCATGCCGGGTGGCTTTACATCCACAGATACGCAGTATTTT

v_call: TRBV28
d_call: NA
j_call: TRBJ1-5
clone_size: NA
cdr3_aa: CASRTNQPQHF
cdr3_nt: TGTGCCAGCAGGACTAATCAGCCCCAGCATTTT

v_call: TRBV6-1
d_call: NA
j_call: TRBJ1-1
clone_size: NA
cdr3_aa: CASSDGFNTEAFF
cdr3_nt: TGTGCCAGCAGTGATGGGTTTAACACTGAAGCTTTCTTT

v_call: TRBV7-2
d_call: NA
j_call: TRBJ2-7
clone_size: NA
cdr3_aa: CASSLGSGKVPYEQYF
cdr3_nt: TGTGCCAGCAGCTTAGGTTCCGGGAAAGTCCCCTACGAGCAGTACTTC

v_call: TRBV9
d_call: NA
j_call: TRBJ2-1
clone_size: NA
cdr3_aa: CASSVSLHNEQFF
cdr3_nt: NA

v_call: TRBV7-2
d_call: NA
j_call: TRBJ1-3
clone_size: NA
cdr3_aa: CASTIGTSGNTIYF
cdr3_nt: TGTGCCAGCACCATAGGGACGTCTGGAAACACCATATATTTT